The following is a T cell receptor beta chain sequence with its context. Its antigen is undetermined. The record originates from a study of Tregs in tolerant kidney transplant recipients. Overall study results and limits: Nucleotide sequences could not be compared across some patients' samples due to primer changes. Donor-specific Treg expansion exceeded global Treg expansion in tolerant patients, suggesting antigen drive.

Germline CDR1 and CDR2: SNHLY and FYNNEI. V dropped 5 bases and J dropped 1 base, with 14 bases sitting between them. This CDR3 spans 16 amino acids. TCRdb's table, derived via immunoSEQ multiplex PCR, lists solely in-frame clones and lacks some. The data contain some 4,000 clones, roughly 85% of them singletons. Unstimulated regulatory T cells (CD4+CD25+CD127-), CD4+CD25- non-regulatory cells, CD4 and CD8 cells were FACS-sorted from thawed PBMCs. The sequence was obtained from a human donor who received a combined kidney and bone marrow transplant. The chain uses TRBV2 and TRBJ2-2; the D gene is possibly TRBD2 (6 bases). Sequencing used Tregs from blood, obtained before the transplant. The CDR3, as DNA: TGTGCCAGCAGTCCCGGACTATACGTGAACACCGGGGAGCTGTTTTTT. Translated, it gives CASSPGLYVNTGELFF.